Included here is one T cell receptor (beta chain) sequence, with context. Other DNA variants within this sample encode the same CDR3. Only in-frame clones appear in the TCRdb table, and some are missing; sequencing was by immunoSEQ multiplex PCR. Among about 68,000 clones listed, around 80% were seen once. The data stem from a study of PD-1 blockade in mismatch repair-deficient tumors. As for the study in general: Enrolled about 2012-2016, patients had progressing, pretreated mismatch repair-deficient cancers of more than ten types.

V was trimmed by 2 bases and J by 4 bases, leaving 8 bases between them. This CDR3 is 13 amino acids long. In germline, CDR1 is MNHEY, CDR2 SMNVEV (reference sequence). Every patient had mismatch repair deficiency by PCR or immunohistochemistry. The V gene is TRBV27, the J gene TRBJ1-1, with D maybe TRBD1 (5 bases). The receptor was derived from an adult with mismatch repair-deficient cancer. The sequenced sample was peripheral blood, obtained 2 weeks after starting pembrolizumab. This CDR3 is CASSLAGGTEAFF. The CDR3 DNA reads as TGTGCCAGCAGTTTAGCTGGGGGCACTGAAGCTTTCTTT.